One sample yielded the 8 T cell receptor beta chains listed below, sequenced in a study of shared clonotypes between healthy human individuals (dated by TCRdb to between 2020 and 2021). CD8 naive samples were CD45RO-negative cells positively selected for CCR7, giving a CD45RA+CCR7+ population that excluded TemRA cells. To prepare the library, the immunoSEQ multiplex PCR assay was applied. In TCRdb, the immuneACCESS table is reduced to in-frame sequences with V and J assigned. These tables do not hold every clone; where another copy was compared, an unresolved V gene accounts for under half, and the others remain unexplained. This sample gives approximately 650,000 clones in total; 95% of them show up just once. The top ten clonotypes cover about 0.11% of the sample. Sequenced: naive CD8+ T cells sorted from blood. In the paper's terms, the cell subset or site label means: CD45RA+CCR7+. These TCRs come from a woman aged 30 to 39 in good health.

The genes are TRBV19 and TRBJ1-1; D not resolved. This CDR3 contains 14 residues. CDR1 LNHDA and CDR2 SQIVND come from the germline V gene (reference sequence). Trimming took 3 bases from V and 1 from J, leaving 9 bases between them. CDR3: CASSIWDGNTEAFF. CDR3 nucleotides: TGTGCCAGTAGTATTTGGGATGGGAACACTGAAGCTTTCTTT.

The rearrangement uses TRBV13 and TRBJ2-7; 9 bases agree with TRBD1. Germline values: CDR1 PRHDT, CDR2 FYEKMQ (reference sequence). CDR3 length: 14 residues. Germline trimming cut 5 bases from V and 5 bases from J; bases unmatched to any gene: 7. Written as DNA, the CDR3 is TGTGCCAGCAGCGGGCGGACAGGGGAACACGAGCAGTACTTC. Translating gives CASSGRTGEHEQYF. Full variable domain (missing parts from reference TRBV13 and TRBJ2-7): AAGVIQSPRHLIKEKRETATLKCYPIPRHDTVYWYQQGPGQDPQFLISFYEKMQSDKGSIPDRFSAQQFSDYHSELNMSSLELGDSALYFCASSGRTGEHEQYFGPGTRLTVT.

V and J are TRBV27 and TRBJ2-1; 8 nucleotides align to TRBD2. This CDR3 is built from 17 residues. The germline CDR1 and CDR2 sequences are MNHEY and SMNVEV (reference sequence). V shed 8 bases and J 0 bases; nucleotides not matched to a gene: 12. The CDR3 loop reads CASLPGASGSSYNEQFF. The CDR3, as DNA: TGTGCCAGCCTCCCGGGGGCCAGCGGGAGCTCCTACAATGAGCAGTTCTTC.

The V and J genes are TRBV27 and TRBJ2-6, with D perhaps matching TRBD1 or TRBD2 (5 bases each). The germline CDR1 and CDR2 sequences are MNHEY and SMNVEV (reference sequence). V lost 5 bases and J 0 bases, leaving 20 bases between the germline ends. This CDR3 spans 19 amino acids. CDR3 in amino acids: CASSLTPGGFPSGANVLTF. The CDR3 DNA sequence: TGTGCCAGCAGTCTCACCCCTGGGGGATTTCCCTCTGGGGCCAACGTCCTGACTTTC. Using reference TRBV27 and TRBJ2-6 for the parts outside the CDR3, the full variable domain is EAQVTQNPRYLITVTGKKLTVTCSQNMNHEYMSWYRQDPGLGLRQIYYSMNVEVTDKGDVPEGYKVSRKEKRNFPLILESPSPNQTSLYFCASSLTPGGFPSGANVLTFGAGSRLTVL.

This chain uses TRBV5-1 with TRBJ2-5; D gene unclear. Germline V gives CDR1 SGHRS, CDR2 YFSETQ. The CDR3 sequence is 13 residues long. V was trimmed by 0 bases and J by 2 bases, leaving 5 bases between them. The chain's CDR3 is CASSLGLQETQYF. CDR3 nucleotides: TGCGCCAGCAGCTTGGGATTACAAGAGACCCAGTACTTC. The entire variable domain, with the rest obtained from reference TRBV5-1 and TRBJ2-5, is as follows: KAGVTQTPRYLIKTRGQQVTLSCSPISGHRSVSWYQQTPGQGLQFLFEYFSETQRNKGNFPGRFSGRQFSNSRSEMNVSTLELGDSALYLCASSLGLQETQYFGPGTRLLVL.

V usage is TRBV10-1 and J usage is TRBJ2-3; D unresolved. The V end lost 0 bases, the J end lost 6 bases, and 10 bases lay between the germline ends. The germline V gene has CDR1 WNHNN and CDR2 SYGVQD (reference sequence). The CDR3 is 14 residues long. The CDR3 spells CASSESRLPDTQYF. The CDR3 DNA reads as TGCGCCAGCAGTGAGTCCCGTCTTCCCGATACGCAGTATTTT.

This chain connects TRBV28 to TRBJ1-5; tentative D call: TRBD1 (5 bases). This CDR3 spans 14 amino acids. Trimming stripped 5 bases from V and 4 bases from J, with 12 bases between. From germline, CDR1 is MDHEN and CDR2 SYDVKM. In DNA form, the CDR3 reads TGTGCCAGCAGTGGCAGGGCCAAAAATCAGCCCCAGCATTTT. It codes for CASSGRAKNQPQHF.

This chain links TRBV7-2 with TRBJ1-1, with unresolved D. V gave up 2 bases and J gave up 4 bases, with 8 bases separating them. The CDR3 is 13 amino acids. CDR1 is SGHTA, CDR2 FQGNSA, per germline. DNA for the CDR3: TGTGCCAGCAGCTTATCGGGCGTCACTGAAGCTTTCTTT. This translates into CASSLSGVTEAFF.